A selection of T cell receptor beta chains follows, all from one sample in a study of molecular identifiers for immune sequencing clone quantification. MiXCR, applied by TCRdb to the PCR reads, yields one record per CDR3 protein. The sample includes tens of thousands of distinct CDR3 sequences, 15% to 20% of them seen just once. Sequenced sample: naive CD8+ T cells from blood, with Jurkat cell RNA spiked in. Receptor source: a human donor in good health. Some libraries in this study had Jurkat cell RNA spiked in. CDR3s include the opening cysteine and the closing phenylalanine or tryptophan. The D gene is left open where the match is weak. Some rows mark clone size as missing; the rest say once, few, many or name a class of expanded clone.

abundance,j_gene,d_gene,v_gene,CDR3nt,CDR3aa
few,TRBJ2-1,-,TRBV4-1,TGCGCCAGCAGCCTTCGAGGGGGTGAGCAGTTCTTC,CASSLRGGEQFF
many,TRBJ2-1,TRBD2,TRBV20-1,TGTACGGTAGCGGGAGCATACAATGAGCAGTTCTTC,CTVAGAYNEQFF
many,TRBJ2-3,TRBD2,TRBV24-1,TGTGCCATCTCCCCCTTCGCAGCGGGGCTCACAGATACGCAGTATTTT,CAISPFAAGLTDTQYF
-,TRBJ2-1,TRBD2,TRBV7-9,TGTGCCAGCAGCCTGGGGTTGACTAGCGGGATCCTAAATGAGCAGTTCTTC,CASSLGLTSGILNEQFF
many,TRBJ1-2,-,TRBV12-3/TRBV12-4,TGTGCCAGCAGTCCATTTTTGGGGCTTTGGGGGGAGGACTTC,CASSPFLGLWGEDF
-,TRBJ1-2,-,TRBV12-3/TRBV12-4,TGTGCCAGCAGTTTTAGTAGCTATGGCTACACCTTC,CASSFSSYGYTF
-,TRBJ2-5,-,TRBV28,TGTGCCAGCAACCTGTCGGGTTTAGAGACCCAGTACTTC,CASNLSGLETQYF
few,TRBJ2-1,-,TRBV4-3,TGCGCCAGCAGCCAAGAGGAGAACCCCTACAATGAGCAGTTCTTC,CASSQEENPYNEQFF
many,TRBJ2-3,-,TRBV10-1,TGCGCCAGCAGCGTTTGGAGAAGCACAGATACGCAGTATTTT,CASSVWRSTDTQYF
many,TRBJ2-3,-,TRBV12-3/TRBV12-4,TGTGCCAGCAGTCCCCACCCTGGTAGCACAGATACGCAGTATTTT,CASSPHPGSTDTQYF
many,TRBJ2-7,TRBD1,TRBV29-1,TGCAGCGTTGAAGATCCCGGGACAGAATCCTACGAGCAGTACTTC,CSVEDPGTESYEQYF
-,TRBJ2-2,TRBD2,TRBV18,TGTGCCAGCTCAGCTCTAGCGGAACCAGCCGGGGAGCTGTTTTTT,CASSALAEPAGELFF
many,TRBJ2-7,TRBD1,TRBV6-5,TGTGCCAGCAGAAAGGGACAGGTAAACGAGCAGTACTTC,CASRKGQVNEQYF
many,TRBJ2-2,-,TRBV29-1,TGCAGCGTTGTGGCGACCACCGGGGAGCTGTTTTTT,CSVVATTGELFF
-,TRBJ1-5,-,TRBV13,TGTGCCGGCAGCTCCATCAATCAGCCCCAGCATTTT,CAGSSINQPQHF
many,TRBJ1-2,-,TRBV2,TGTGCCAGCAGTGGTCTTCGCTATGGCTACACCTTC,CASSGLRYGYTF
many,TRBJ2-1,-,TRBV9,TGTGCCAGCAGCGATAAGGGCAGTTACAATGAGCAGTTCTTC,CASSDKGSYNEQFF
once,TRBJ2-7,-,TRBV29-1,TGCAGCGTTGTGATTGGGGGTACCTACGAGCAGTACTTC,CSVVIGGTYEQYF
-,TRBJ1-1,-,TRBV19,TGTGCCAGTAGTATTTTAATGAACACTGAAGCTTTCTTT,CASSILMNTEAFF
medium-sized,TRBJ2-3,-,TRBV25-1,TGTGCCAGCACCCCCACAGCGGTATTGGGTTACACAGATACGCAGTATTTT,CASTPTAVLGYTDTQYF